This T cell receptor (beta chain) was recorded in a study of CD4+ T cells in melanoma. Regarding the study as a whole: Neoantigen-specific CD4+ T cells in melanoma reportedly had diverse differentiation states.

TCRdb's table, derived via immunoSEQ multiplex PCR, lists solely in-frame clones and lacks some. The profile shows 13,000 or so clones, 65% to 80% of them singletons. V lost 4 bases and J 2 bases, leaving 15 bases between the germline ends. CDR1 is SGHRS and CDR2 is YFSETQ in the germline V gene. The CDR3 has 15 amino acids. As for this clone: Its antigen is not identified.

The sample taken for sequencing was cells from a culture (not recorded whether cultured in vitro). V gene TRBV5-1 combines with J gene TRBJ2-5, with D possibly matching TRBD2 (6 bases). The receptor was isolated from a human donor with melanoma. CDR3 protein: CASSGGRGTQETQYF. The CDR3 nucleotides are TGCGCCAGCAGCGGAGGGCGGGGCACACAAGAGACCCAGTACTTC.